This T cell receptor beta chain derives from a study of blood T cells in healthy people across ages. With a J-beta primer mix and a sample-barcoded 5' primer, a second PCR ran about 6 to 11 cycles. TCRdb re-derived calls from the 5' RACE reads in MiXCR, one entry per CDR3 protein. This table holds some 1.1 million distinct CDR3 sequences, around two fifths found once. What was sequenced was blood. The sequence was collected from a man aged 18 to 35 in good health.

CDR3 nucleotide sequence: TGCGCCAGCAGCCAAGATTCGGCTAGCTGGACAGATACGCAGTATTTT. Translation gives CASSQDSASWTDTQYF. The gene calls are TRBV4-1 and TRBJ2-3; D is perhaps TRBD2 (5 bases). This CDR3 spans 16 amino acids. The germline CDR1 and CDR2 sequences are MGHRA and YSYEKL. Trimming removed 0 bases from V and 3 bases from J, with 13 bases in between.